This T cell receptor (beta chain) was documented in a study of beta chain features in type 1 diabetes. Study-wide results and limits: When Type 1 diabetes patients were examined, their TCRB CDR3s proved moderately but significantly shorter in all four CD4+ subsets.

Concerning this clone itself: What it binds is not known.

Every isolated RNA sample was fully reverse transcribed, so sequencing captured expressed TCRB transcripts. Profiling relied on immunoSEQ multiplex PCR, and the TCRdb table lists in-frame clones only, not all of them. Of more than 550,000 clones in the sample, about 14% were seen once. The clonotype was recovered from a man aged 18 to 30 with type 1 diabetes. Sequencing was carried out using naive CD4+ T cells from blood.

The CDR3 loop reads CASSLTATTGANVLTF. The CDR3 DNA follows: TGTGCCAGCAGCTTGACAGCTACTACTGGGGCCAACGTCCTGACTTTC. The chain carries TRBV7-2 and TRBJ2-6; TRBD1 might be the D (5 bases). This CDR3 is 16 amino acids long. V lost 3 bases and J lost 2, with 11 bases in between. In germline, CDR1 is SGHTA, CDR2 FQGNSA.